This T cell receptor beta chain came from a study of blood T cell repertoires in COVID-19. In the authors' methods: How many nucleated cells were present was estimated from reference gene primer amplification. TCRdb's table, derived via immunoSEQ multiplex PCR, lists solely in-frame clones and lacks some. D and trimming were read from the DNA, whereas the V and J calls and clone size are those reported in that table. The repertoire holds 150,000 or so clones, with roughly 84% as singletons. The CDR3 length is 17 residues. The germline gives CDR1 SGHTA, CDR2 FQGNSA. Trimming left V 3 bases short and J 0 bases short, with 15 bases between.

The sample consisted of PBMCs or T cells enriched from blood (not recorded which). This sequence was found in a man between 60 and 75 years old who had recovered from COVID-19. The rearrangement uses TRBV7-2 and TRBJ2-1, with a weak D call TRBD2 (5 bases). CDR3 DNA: TGTGCCAGCAGCTTCCGTCGAGGCGGGTACTCCTACAATGAGCAGTTCTTC. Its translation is CASSFRRGGYSYNEQFF.